This T cell receptor (beta chain) was found in a study of control samples from healthy donors and cancer patients. TCRdb's copy holds only in-frame clones and misses some; the assay was immunoSEQ multiplex PCR. The table lists 100,000 to 150,000 clones, roughly 92% of them singletons. J lost 7 bases, V lost 0 bases, and 8 bases had no gene match. CDR1 ENHRY and CDR2 SYGVKD come from the germline V gene. The CDR3 loop spans 17 amino acids. Sequenced: blood. J is TRBJ2-5 and V is TRBV10-3, with 13 bases aligning to TRBD2. This receptor was identified in a young man in good health. CDR3: CAISESSGTSGAGTQYF. DNA of the CDR3: TGTGCCATCAGTGAGTCATCCGGGACTAGCGGGGCAGGGACCCAGTACTTC.